This record covers a single T cell receptor (beta chain). What it binds is unknown. CDR3 size: 15 residues. Germline lookup yields CDR1 DFQATT and CDR2 SNEGSKA (reference sequence). V shed 5 bases and J 2 bases; nucleotides not matched to a gene: 11. Template switching (which added a universal primer site) was used, and cDNA carried unique molecular identifiers. In TCRdb, the 5' RACE reads were re-called with MiXCR into one record per CDR3 protein. The sample shows hundreds of thousands of distinct CDR3 sequences, 8.5% to 9.5% of them seen only once. This record comes from a study of identical twins. The study, taken as a whole, reports: For cord blood, abundant beta clonotypes had fewer insertions, unlike memory repertoires, which showed none. Within monozygotic twins, out-of-frame TCR alpha sharing was underestimated by the models.

This same sample was also part of a study on yellow fever vaccine responses in identical twins.

The sequencing input was PBMCs. This chain joins TRBV20-1 and TRBJ2-7; 8 bases fit TRBD1. This receptor was identified in a woman aged 18-29 years in good health. The CDR3 sequence: CSAPEGGQATYEQYF. CDR3 DNA sequence: TGCAGTGCTCCCGAGGGGGGACAGGCGACCTACGAGCAGTACTTC.